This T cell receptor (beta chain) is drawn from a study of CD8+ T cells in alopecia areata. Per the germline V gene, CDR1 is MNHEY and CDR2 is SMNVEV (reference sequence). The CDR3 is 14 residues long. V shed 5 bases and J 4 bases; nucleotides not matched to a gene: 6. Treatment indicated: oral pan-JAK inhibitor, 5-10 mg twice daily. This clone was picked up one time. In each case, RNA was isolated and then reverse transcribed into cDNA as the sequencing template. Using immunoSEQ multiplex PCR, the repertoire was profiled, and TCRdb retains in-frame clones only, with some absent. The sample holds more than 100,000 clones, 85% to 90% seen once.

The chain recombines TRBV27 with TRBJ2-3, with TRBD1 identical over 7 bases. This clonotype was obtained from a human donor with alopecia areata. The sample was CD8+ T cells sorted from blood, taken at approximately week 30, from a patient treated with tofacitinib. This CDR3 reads CASSPLDRSDTQYF. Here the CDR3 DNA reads TGTGCCAGCAGTCCCCTGGACAGGTCAGATACGCAGTATTTT.